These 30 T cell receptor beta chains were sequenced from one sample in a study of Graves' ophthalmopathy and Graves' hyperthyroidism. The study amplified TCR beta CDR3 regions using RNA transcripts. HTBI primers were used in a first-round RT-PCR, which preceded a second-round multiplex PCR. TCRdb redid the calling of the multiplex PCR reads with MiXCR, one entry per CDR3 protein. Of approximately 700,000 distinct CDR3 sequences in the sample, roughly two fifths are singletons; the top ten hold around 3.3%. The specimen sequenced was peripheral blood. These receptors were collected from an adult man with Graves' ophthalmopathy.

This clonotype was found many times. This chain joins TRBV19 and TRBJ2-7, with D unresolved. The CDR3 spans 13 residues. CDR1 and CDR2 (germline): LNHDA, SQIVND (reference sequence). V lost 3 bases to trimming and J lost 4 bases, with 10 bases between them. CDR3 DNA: TGTGCCAGTAGTATGACGGGCAGATACGAGCAGTACTTC. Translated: CASSMTGRYEQYF. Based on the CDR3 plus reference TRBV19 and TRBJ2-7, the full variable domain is DGGITQSPKYLFRKEGQNVTLSCEQNLNHDAMYWYRQDPGQGLRLIYYSQIVNDFQKGDIAEGYSVSREKKESFPLTVTSAQKNPTAFYLCASSMTGRYEQYFGPGTRLTVT.

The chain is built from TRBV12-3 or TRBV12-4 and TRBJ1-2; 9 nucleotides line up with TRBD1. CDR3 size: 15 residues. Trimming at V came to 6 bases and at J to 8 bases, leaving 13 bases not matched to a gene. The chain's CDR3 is CASSPTWKDRGGYTF. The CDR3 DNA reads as TGTGCCAGCAGCCCAACTTGGAAGGACAGGGGCGGCTACACCTTC.

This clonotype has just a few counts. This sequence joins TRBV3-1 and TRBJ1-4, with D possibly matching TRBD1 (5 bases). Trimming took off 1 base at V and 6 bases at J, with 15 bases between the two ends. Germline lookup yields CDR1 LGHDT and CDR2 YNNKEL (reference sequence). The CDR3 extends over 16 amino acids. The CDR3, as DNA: TGTGCCAGCAGCCAAGGAGGGGTATCACGGCATGAAAAACTGTTTTTT. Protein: CASSQGGVSRHEKLFF.

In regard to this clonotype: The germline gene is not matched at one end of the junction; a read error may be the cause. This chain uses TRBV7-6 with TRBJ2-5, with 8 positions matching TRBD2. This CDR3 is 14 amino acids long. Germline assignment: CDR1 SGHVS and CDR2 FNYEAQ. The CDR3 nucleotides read TGTGCCAGCTGCTTCGGGGGGGGGCGAGAGACCCAGTACTTC. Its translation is CASCFGGGRETQYF.

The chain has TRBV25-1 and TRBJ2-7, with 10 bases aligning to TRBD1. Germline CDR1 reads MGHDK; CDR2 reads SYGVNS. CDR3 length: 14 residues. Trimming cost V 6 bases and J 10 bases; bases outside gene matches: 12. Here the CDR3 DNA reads TGTGCCAGCAGCTACCTACGACAGGGGGCGAAACAGTACTTC. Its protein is CASSYLRQGAKQYF.

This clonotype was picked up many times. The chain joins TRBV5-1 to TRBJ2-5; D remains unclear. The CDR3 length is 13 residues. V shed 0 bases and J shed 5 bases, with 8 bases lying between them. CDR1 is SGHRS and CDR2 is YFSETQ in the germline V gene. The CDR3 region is CASSLVRPETQYF. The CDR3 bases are TGCGCCAGCAGCTTGGTGCGTCCGGAGACCCAGTACTTC. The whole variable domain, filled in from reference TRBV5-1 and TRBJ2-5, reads KAGVTQTPRYLIKTRGQQVTLSCSPISGHRSVSWYQQTPGQGLQFLFEYFSETQRNKGNFPGRFSGRQFSNSRSEMNVSTLELGDSALYLCASSLVRPETQYFGPGTRLLVL.

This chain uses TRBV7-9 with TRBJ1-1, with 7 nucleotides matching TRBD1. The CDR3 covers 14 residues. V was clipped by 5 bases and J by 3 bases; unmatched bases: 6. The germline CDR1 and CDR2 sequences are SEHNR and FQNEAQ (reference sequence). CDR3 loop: CASSPPGQYTEAFF. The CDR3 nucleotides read TGTGCCAGCAGCCCTCCGGGACAGTACACTGAAGCTTTCTTT.

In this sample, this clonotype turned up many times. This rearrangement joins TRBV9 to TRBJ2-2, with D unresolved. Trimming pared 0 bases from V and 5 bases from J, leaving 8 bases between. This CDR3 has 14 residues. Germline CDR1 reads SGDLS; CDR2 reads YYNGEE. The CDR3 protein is CASSVATVTGELFF. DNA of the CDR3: TGTGCCAGCAGCGTAGCCACAGTTACCGGGGAGCTGTTTTTT. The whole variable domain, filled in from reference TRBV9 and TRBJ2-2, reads DSGVTQTPKHLITATGQRVTLRCSPRSGDLSVYWYQQSLDQGLQFLIQYYNGEERAKGNILERFSAQQFPDLHSELNLSSLELGDSALYFCASSVATVTGELFFGEGSRLTVL.

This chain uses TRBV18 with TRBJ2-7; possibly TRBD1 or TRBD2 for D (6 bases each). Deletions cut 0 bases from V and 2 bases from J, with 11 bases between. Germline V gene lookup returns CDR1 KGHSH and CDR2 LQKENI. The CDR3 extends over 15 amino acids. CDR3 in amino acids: CASSPPEGHPYEQYF. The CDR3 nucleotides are TGTGCCAGCTCACCACCGGAGGGACACCCCTACGAGCAGTACTTC.

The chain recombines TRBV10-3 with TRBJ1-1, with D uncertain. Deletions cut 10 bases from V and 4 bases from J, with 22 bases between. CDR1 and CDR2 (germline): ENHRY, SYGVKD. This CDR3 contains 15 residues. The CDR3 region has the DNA TGTGCCAGCAACCCTGAAACCCTCGGGGTCACTGAAGCTTTCTTT. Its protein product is CASNPETLGVTEAFF.

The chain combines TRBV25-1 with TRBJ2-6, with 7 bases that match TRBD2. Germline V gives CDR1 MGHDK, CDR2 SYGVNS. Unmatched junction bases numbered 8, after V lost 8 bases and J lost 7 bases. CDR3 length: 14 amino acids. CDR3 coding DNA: TGTGCCAGCTTGAGCGCGGGAGAAGCCAACGTCCTGACTTTC. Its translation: CASLSAGEANVLTF. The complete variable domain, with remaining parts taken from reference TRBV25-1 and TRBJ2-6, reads EADIYQTPRYLVIGTGKKITLECSQTMGHDKMYWYQQDPGMELHLIHYSYGVNSTEKGDLSSESTVSRIRTEHFPLTLESARPSHTSQYLCASLSAGEANVLTFGAGSRLTVL.

CDR3 DNA: TGTGCCACCAGCGATGCCATCACAGAAGCTTTCTTT. As protein: CATSDAITEAFF. The J gene is TRBJ1-1, the V gene TRBV24-1; D is uncertain. The V end was cut by 7 bases, the J end by 8 bases, with 13 bases between. This CDR3 spans 12 amino acids. In germline, CDR1 is KGHDR, CDR2 SFDVKD.

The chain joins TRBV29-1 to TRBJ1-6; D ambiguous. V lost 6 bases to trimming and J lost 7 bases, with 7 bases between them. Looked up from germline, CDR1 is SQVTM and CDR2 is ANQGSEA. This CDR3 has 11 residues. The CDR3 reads CSVDGNSPLHF. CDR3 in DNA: TGCAGCGTCGATGGGAATTCACCCCTCCACTTT. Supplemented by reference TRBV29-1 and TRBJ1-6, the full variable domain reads SAVISQKPSRDICQRGTSLTIQCQVDSQVTMMFWYRQQPGQSLTLIATANQGSEATYESGFVIDKFPISRPNLTFSTLTVSNMSPEDSSIYLCSVDGNSPLHFGNGTRLTVT.

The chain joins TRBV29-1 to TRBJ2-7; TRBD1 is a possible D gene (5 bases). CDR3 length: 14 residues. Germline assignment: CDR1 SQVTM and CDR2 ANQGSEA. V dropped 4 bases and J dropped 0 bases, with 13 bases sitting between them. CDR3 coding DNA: TGCAGCGTTGCTCAGGGATCGGCCTCCTACGAGCAGTACTTC. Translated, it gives CSVAQGSASYEQYF.

The CDR3 loop is CASRKQGTSQETQYF. CDR3 bases: TGTGCCAGCAGAAAACAGGGGACCTCCCAAGAGACCCAGTACTTC. The chain has TRBV6-6 and TRBJ2-5; 7 bases line up with TRBD1. The CDR3 is 15 amino acids. V dropped 6 bases and J dropped 1; count of bases not matched to a gene: 8. Germline V gene lookup returns CDR1 MNHNY and CDR2 SVGAGI (reference sequence).

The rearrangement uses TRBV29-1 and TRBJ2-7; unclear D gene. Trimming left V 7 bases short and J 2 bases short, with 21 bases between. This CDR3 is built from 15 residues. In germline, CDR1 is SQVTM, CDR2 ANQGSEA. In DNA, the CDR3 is TGCAGCGCCAGCCGCTTTCGAGCCCGAACCTACGAGCAGTACTTC. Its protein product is CSASRFRARTYEQYF.

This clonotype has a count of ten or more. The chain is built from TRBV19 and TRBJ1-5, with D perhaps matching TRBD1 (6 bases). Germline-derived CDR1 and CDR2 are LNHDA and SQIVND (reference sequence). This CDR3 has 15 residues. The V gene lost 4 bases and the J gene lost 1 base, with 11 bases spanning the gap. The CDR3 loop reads CASSTGVRSNQPQHF. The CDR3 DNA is TGTGCCAGTAGTACAGGGGTTCGAAGCAATCAGCCCCAGCATTTT.

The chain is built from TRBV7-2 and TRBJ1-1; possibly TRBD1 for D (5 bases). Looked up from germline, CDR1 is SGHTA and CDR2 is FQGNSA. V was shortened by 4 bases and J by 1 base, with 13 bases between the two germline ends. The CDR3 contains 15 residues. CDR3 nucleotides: TGTGCCAGCAGCTCCCTGGGGCTAGGGAACACTGAAGCTTTCTTT. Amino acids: CASSSLGLGNTEAFF.

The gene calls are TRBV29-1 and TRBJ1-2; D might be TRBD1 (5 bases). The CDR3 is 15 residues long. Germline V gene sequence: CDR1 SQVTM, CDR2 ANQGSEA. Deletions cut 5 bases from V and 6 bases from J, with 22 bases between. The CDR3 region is CSVMHGGSGSHGYTF. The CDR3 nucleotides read TGCAGCGTTATGCACGGGGGGTCAGGGAGCCATGGCTACACCTTC.

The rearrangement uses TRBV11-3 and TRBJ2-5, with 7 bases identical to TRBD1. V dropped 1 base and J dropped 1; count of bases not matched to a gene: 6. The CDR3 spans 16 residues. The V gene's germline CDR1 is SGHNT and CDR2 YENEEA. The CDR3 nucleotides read TGTGCCAGCAGCTTAGGTATCCGGGACAGCCAAGAGACCCAGTACTTC. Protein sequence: CASSLGIRDSQETQYF.

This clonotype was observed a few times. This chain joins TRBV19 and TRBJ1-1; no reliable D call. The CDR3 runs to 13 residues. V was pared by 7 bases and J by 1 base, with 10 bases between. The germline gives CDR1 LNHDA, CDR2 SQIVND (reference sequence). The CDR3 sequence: CASIRRKNTEAFF. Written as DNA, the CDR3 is TGTGCCAGTATTAGGCGGAAGAACACTGAAGCTTTCTTT.

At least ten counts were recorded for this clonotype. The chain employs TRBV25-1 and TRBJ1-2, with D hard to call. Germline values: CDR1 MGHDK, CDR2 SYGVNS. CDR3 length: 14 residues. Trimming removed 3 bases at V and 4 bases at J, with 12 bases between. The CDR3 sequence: CASSETGEGYGYTF. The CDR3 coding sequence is TGTGCCAGCAGTGAGACCGGGGAAGGCTATGGCTACACCTTC.

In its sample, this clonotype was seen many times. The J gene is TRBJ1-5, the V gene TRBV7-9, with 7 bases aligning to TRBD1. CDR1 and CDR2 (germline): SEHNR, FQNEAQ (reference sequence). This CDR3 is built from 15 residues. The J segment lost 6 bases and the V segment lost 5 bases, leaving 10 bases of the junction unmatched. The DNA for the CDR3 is TGTGCCAGCAGCCAAACGACAGGGTTTGGTCAGCCCCAGCATTTT. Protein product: CASSQTTGFGQPQHF.

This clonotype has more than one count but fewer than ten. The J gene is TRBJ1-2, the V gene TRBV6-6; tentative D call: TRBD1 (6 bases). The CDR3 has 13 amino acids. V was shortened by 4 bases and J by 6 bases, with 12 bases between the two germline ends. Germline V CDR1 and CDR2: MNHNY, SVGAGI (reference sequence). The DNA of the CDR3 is TGTGCCAGCAGTTTTAACAGGGTCGATGGCTACACCTTC. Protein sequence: CASSFNRVDGYTF.

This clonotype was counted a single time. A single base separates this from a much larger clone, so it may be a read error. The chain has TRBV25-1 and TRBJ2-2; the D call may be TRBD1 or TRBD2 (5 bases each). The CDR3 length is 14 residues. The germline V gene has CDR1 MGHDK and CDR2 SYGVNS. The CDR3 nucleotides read TGTGCCAGCAGCCTGGGGGTAGCGACCGGGGAGCTGCTTTTT. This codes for CASSLGVATGELLF.

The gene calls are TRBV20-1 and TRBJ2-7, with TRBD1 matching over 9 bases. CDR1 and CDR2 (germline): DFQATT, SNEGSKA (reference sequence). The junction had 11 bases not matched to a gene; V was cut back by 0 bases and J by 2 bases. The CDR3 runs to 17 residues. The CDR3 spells CSAREMVRGTGTYEQYF. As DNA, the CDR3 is TGCAGTGCTAGAGAGATGGTACGCGGGACAGGGACCTACGAGCAGTACTTC.

CDR3 sequence reads: CSARDVIQGAAYNSPLHF. Here the CDR3 DNA reads TGCAGTGCTAGAGATGTGATTCAGGGAGCAGCATATAATTCACCCCTCCACTTT. The genes are TRBV20-1 and TRBJ1-6, with D tentatively TRBD1 (5 bases). The CDR3 has 18 amino acids. V was cut by 0 bases and J by 4 bases, with 19 bases left in between. Germline lookup yields CDR1 DFQATT and CDR2 SNEGSKA (reference sequence).

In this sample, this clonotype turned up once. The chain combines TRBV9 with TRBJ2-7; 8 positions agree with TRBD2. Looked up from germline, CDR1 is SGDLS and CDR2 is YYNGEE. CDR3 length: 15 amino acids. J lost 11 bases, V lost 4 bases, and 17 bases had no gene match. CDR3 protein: CASSPRGDGNTGEYF. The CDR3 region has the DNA TGTGCCAGCAGCCCGCGGGGGGACGGGAACACCGGGGAGTACTTC.

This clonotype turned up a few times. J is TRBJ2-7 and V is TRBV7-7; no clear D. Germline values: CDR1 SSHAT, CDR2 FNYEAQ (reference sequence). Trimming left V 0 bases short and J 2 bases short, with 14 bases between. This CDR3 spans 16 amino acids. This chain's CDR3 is CASSLAKYLRPYEQYF. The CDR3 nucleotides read TGTGCCAGCAGCTTAGCGAAGTACCTGAGGCCCTACGAGCAGTACTTC.

CDR3: CATSSPGRSYEQYF. In DNA, the CDR3 is TGTGCCACCAGCAGCCCGGGACGATCCTACGAGCAGTACTTC. This chain uses TRBV15 with TRBJ2-7; D is perhaps TRBD1 or TRBD2 (5 bases each). Germline V lookup: CDR1 LNHNV, CDR2 YYDKDF (reference sequence). V was pared by 3 bases and J by 1 base, with 10 bases between. This CDR3 region has 14 residues.